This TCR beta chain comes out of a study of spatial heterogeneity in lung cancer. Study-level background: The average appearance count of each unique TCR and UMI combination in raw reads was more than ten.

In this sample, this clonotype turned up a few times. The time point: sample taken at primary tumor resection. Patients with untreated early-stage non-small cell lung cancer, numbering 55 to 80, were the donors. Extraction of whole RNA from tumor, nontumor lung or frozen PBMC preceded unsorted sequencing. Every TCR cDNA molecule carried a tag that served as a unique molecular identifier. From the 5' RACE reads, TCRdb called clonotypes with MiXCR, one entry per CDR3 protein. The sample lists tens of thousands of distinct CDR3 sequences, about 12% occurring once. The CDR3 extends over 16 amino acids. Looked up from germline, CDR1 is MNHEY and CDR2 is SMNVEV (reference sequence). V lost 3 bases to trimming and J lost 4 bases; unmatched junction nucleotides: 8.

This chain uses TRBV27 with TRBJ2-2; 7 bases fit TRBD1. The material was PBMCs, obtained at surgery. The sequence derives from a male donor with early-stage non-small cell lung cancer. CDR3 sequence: CASSFMRGLVTGELFF. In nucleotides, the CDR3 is TGTGCCAGCAGTTTTATGAGGGGGCTGGTCACCGGGGAGCTGTTTTTT.